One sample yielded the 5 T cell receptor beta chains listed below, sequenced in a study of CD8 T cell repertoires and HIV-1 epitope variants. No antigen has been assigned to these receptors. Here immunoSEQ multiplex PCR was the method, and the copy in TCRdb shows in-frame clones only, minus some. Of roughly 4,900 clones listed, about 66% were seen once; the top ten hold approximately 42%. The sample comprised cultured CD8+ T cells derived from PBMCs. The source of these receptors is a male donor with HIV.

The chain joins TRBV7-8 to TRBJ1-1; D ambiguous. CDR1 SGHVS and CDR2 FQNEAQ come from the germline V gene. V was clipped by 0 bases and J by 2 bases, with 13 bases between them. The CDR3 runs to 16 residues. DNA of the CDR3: TGTGCCAGCAGCTTAGCGATGGTACGGGGAAACACTGAAGCTTTCTTT. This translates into CASSLAMVRGNTEAFF.

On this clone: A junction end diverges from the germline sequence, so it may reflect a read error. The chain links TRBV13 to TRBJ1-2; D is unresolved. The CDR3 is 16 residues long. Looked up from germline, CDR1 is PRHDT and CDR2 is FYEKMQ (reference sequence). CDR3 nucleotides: TGCGCCAGCAGCCAAGATCCCCCAGACTTGGACTATGGCTACACCTTC. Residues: CASSQDPPDLDYGYTF.

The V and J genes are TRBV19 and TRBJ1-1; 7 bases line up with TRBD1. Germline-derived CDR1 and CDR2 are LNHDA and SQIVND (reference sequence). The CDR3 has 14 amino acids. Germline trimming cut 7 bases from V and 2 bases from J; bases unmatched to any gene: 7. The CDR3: CASTVTGLNTEAFF. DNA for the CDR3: TGTGCCAGTACCGTGACAGGGCTTAACACTGAAGCTTTCTTT. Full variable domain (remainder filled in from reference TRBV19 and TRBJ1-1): DGGITQSPKYLFRKEGQNVTLSCEQNLNHDAMYWYRQDPGQGLRLIYYSQIVNDFQKGDIAEGYSVSREKKESFPLTVTSAQKNPTAFYLCASTVTGLNTEAFFGQGTRLTVV.

CDR3 bases: TGTGCCAGCAGTGAACACGGGACAGCTGAAGAGACCCAGTACTTC. It specifies CASSEHGTAEETQYF. The V gene is TRBV25-1, the J gene TRBJ2-5, with TRBD1 matching 7 bases. The CDR3 spans 15 residues. The V segment lost 2 bases and the J segment 3 bases; nucleotides outside the gene matches: 6. The germline V gene has CDR1 MGHDK and CDR2 SYGVNS.

The CDR3 nucleotides are TGTGCCAGCAGTGAGGACAACTACGAGCAGTACTTC. Translation gives CASSEDNYEQYF. The chain has TRBV2 and TRBJ2-7; D is perhaps TRBD1 (5 bases). The CDR3 extends over 12 amino acids. V was shortened by 3 bases and J by 3 bases, with 6 bases between the two germline ends. Germline V gene sequence: CDR1 SNHLY, CDR2 FYNNEI.